The 10 T cell receptor beta chains reported below all come from one sample, sequenced in a study of T-cell memory formation after mild COVID-19. From the 5' RACE reads, TCRdb called clonotypes with MiXCR, one entry per CDR3 protein. Among over 120,000 distinct CDR3 sequences, 20% to 25% were seen once, and the ten largest hold approximately 25%. Sequencing was done on a sample of PBMCs or a T cell subset sorted from them (not recorded which). The receptors were sampled from an adult woman who had mild COVID-19 (a few samples of this study predate the infection). Cell type and time point are not known.

This sequence joins TRBV13 and TRBJ2-7; perhaps D is TRBD1 or TRBD2 (5 bases each). V lost 7 bases, J lost 4 bases, and 14 bases lay in between. Germline V CDR1 and CDR2: PRHDT, FYEKMQ (reference sequence). The CDR3 contains 13 residues. CDR3 in amino acids: CASTRGSVYEQYF. The CDR3 nucleotides read TGTGCCAGCACGAGGGGTAGCGTGTACGAGCAGTACTTC.

Only a few counts were recorded for this clonotype. The CDR3 DNA sequence: TGTGCCAGCAGCTTGATACAGGGCAATGAGCAGTTCTTC. Protein product: CASSLIQGNEQFF. The gene calls are TRBV11-3 and TRBJ2-1; TRBD1 is a possible D gene (6 bases). Germline loops: CDR1 SGHNT, CDR2 YENEEA. CDR3 length: 13 residues. Between the trimmed V and J ends, which lost 3 bases and 6 bases, there was a span of 9 bases.

The chain recombines TRBV12-3 or TRBV12-4 with TRBJ2-3; D may be TRBD2 (6 bases). V was trimmed by 5 bases and J by 5 bases, leaving 17 bases between them. The CDR3 has 15 residues. This chain's CDR3 is CASSDRLVYGDTQYF. DNA for the CDR3: TGTGCCAGCAGTGACCGACTAGTTTACGGAGATACGCAGTATTTT.

V is TRBV9 and J is TRBJ2-1; 12 bases map to TRBD2. The V and J ends lost 5 bases and 9 bases, in that order; junction bases with no gene match: 9. CDR1 and CDR2 from the germline V gene are SGDLS and YYNGEE. This CDR3 spans 15 amino acids. The CDR3 region is CASSATTSGSFEQFF. CDR3 coding DNA: TGTGCCAGCAGTGCAACGACTAGCGGGAGTTTTGAGCAGTTCTTC.

CDR3 DNA: TGTGCCACCAGTGAACCGGACAGGGGCCGGGACACCGGGGAGCTGTTTTTT. Protein product: CATSEPDRGRDTGELFF. The chain couples TRBV24-1 to TRBJ2-2; 9 nucleotides align to TRBD1. J gave up 3 bases and V 4 bases, and 8 bases lay outside the gene matches. Germline-derived CDR1 and CDR2 are KGHDR and SFDVKD. CDR3 size: 17 residues.

The chain employs TRBV7-2 and TRBJ2-3, with D possibly being TRBD2 (5 bases). Germline CDR1 SGHTA, CDR2 FQGNSA. V was pared by 2 bases and J by 2 bases, with 14 bases between. The CDR3 contains 16 residues. This CDR3 is CASSLQAAAYTDTQYF. CDR3 nucleotides: TGTGCCAGCAGCTTACAAGCGGCGGCCTACACAGATACGCAGTATTTT. The full variable domain, in which reference TRBV7-2 and TRBJ2-3 provide the parts outside the CDR3, is GAGVSQSPSNKVTEKGKDVELRCDPISGHTALYWYRQSLGQGLEFLIYFQGNSAPDKSGLPSDRFSAERTGGSVSTLTIQRTQQEDSAVYLCASSLQAAAYTDTQYFGPGTRLTVL.

This clonotype occurred a few times. J is TRBJ2-5 and V is TRBV15, with D possibly TRBD2 on 5 matching bases. The germline V and J ends were trimmed by 3 bases and 0 bases, with 11 bases remaining between them. This CDR3 region has 15 residues. CDR1 is LNHNV, CDR2 YYDKDF, per germline (reference sequence). The CDR3 loop reads CATSSNEGYQETQYF. The CDR3 DNA follows: TGTGCCACCAGCAGTAACGAGGGTTACCAAGAGACCCAGTACTTC.

This clonotype was detected a few times. The chain has TRBV12-3 or TRBV12-4 and TRBJ1-1; D is unresolved. The CDR3 extends over 14 amino acids. V lost 0 bases and J lost 3, with 8 bases in between. The CDR3 sequence: CASSLATGHTEAFF. The CDR3 DNA reads TGTGCCAGCAGTTTAGCGACCGGGCACACTGAAGCTTTCTTT.

The V gene is TRBV6-2 or TRBV6-3, the J gene TRBJ1-1; D may be TRBD1 (6 bases). V dropped 8 bases and J dropped 3 bases, with 13 bases sitting between them. The CDR3 covers 13 residues. The germline V gene has CDR1 MNHEY and CDR2 SVGEGT. The CDR3 region is CASLTAGDTEAFF. In DNA, the CDR3 is TGTGCCAGCCTCACGGCAGGGGACACTGAAGCTTTCTTT.

This clonotype came up once. The J gene is TRBJ2-1, the V gene TRBV4-1; D remains unclear. V was cut by 1 base and J by 15 bases, with 13 bases left in between. The CDR3 extends over 12 amino acids. The germline gives CDR1 MGHRA, CDR2 YSYEKL. The CDR3 protein is CASSQAFADWFF. The CDR3 nucleotides read TGCGCCAGCAGCCAAGCCTTCGCCGACTGGTTCTTC.